Presented here are 28 T cell receptor beta chains from one specimen sequenced in a study of beta chain features in type 1 diabetes. Isolated RNA was reverse transcribed in full, so expressed TCRB transcripts were sequenced. Data came from immunoSEQ multiplex PCR; TCRdb stores just in-frame clones and leaves some out. The sample carries some 900,000 clones, roughly 16% recorded once. Sequenced sample: naive CD4+ T cells from blood. These receptors came from a woman under 30 in good health.

This sequence joins TRBV5-1 and TRBJ2-1; TRBD1 matches at 10 bases. The CDR3 has 16 amino acids. J gave up 3 bases and V 4 bases, and 7 bases lay outside the gene matches. Germline V gene sequence: CDR1 SGHRS, CDR2 YFSETQ. CDR3 in amino acids: CASSPGGTGDYNEQFF. CDR3 sequence (DNA): TGCGCCAGCAGCCCGGGAGGGACAGGGGACTACAATGAGCAGTTCTTC.

A single count supports this clone. V gene TRBV28 combines with J gene TRBJ2-7, with D uncertain. CDR3 size: 17 residues. V lost 4 bases to trimming and J lost 3 bases, with 22 bases between them. CDR1 is MDHEN, CDR2 SYDVKM, per germline. The CDR3 protein is CASSYRLPRKSYYEQYF. CDR3 sequence (DNA): TGTGCCAGCAGTTACCGTCTACCCCGAAAATCATACTACGAGCAGTACTTC.

The chain joins TRBV28 to TRBJ2-7; D is ambiguous. CDR3 length: 16 residues. The V and J ends lost 4 bases and 5 bases respectively, with 21 bases between them. The germline gives CDR1 MDHEN, CDR2 SYDVKM. CDR3: CASSSYLDLLFNEQYF. DNA for the CDR3: TGTGCCAGCAGTTCCTACCTAGACTTGTTATTTAACGAGCAGTACTTC.

V is TRBV9 and J is TRBJ2-3; TRBD2 might be the D (7 bases). The CDR3 has 15 amino acids. V shed 6 bases and J shed 2 bases, with 16 bases lying between them. Germline assignment: CDR1 SGDLS and CDR2 YYNGEE. The CDR3 DNA is TGTGCCAGCACCTGGGGGGGCAGCTCCACAGATACGCAGTATTTT. This encodes CASTWGGSSTDTQYF.

This clone was observed a few times. The chain uses TRBV4-2 and TRBJ2-5, with 9 bases lining up with TRBD2. Germline V CDR1 and CDR2: LGHNA, YNFKEQ. This CDR3 has 18 amino acids. Germline trimming cut 6 bases from V and 3 bases from J; bases unmatched to any gene: 17. CDR3 sequence reads: CASSTGSQVSSGEETQYF. The CDR3 DNA sequence: TGTGCCAGCAGTACCGGCAGCCAAGTGTCTAGCGGGGAAGAGACCCAGTACTTC.

The chain recombines TRBV15 with TRBJ2-1, with D perhaps TRBD2 (6 bases). Germline V lookup: CDR1 LNHNV, CDR2 YYDKDF (reference sequence). The CDR3 length is 16 residues. Deletions cut 0 bases from V and 3 bases from J, with 12 bases between. CDR3 in amino acids: CATSRDLTSSYNEQFF. In nucleotides, the CDR3 is TGTGCCACCAGCAGAGACTTGACTAGTAGCTACAATGAGCAGTTCTTC.

This clone was counted a few times. V usage is TRBV27 and J usage is TRBJ2-5, with TRBD1 as a possible D gene (5 bases). Trimming removed 5 bases at V and 0 bases at J, with 16 bases between. Germline V CDR1 and CDR2: MNHEY, SMNVEV (reference sequence). This CDR3 region has 16 residues. In DNA form, the CDR3 reads TGTGCCAGCAGTCCACAGGTTTCCTCGTACCAAGAGACCCAGTACTTC. Translated, it gives CASSPQVSSYQETQYF.

As regards this clone: The identical CDR3 is also encoded by other nucleotide sequences in the sample. The gene calls are TRBV18 and TRBJ2-1; D gene uncertain. The CDR3 has 14 residues. Germline V gene sequence: CDR1 KGHSH, CDR2 LQKENI. The V end lost 2 bases, the J end lost 2 bases, and 7 bases lay between the germline ends. CDR3 coding DNA: TGTGCCAGCTCACCAGACGGCGCCTACAATGAGCAGTTCTTC. Residues: CASSPDGAYNEQFF.

The V call is TRBV18, the J call TRBJ2-1; D is uncertain. Trimming cost V 0 bases and J 5 bases, with 8 bases left between them. Germline V lookup: CDR1 KGHSH, CDR2 LQKENI. CDR3 size: 14 residues. CDR3 amino acids: CASSPPPANNEQFF. The CDR3 DNA follows: TGTGCCAGCTCACCACCCCCGGCCAACAATGAGCAGTTCTTC.

The J gene is TRBJ1-5, the V gene TRBV6-4; perhaps TRBD1 as D (6 bases). Germline-derived CDR1 and CDR2 are MRHNA and SNTAGT. The CDR3 has 17 residues. The V end lost 10 bases, the J end lost 0 bases, and 22 bases lay between the germline ends. The CDR3 sequence: CATKSLSPGDSNQPQHF. The CDR3 nucleotides are TGTGCCACCAAGTCCTTATCGCCAGGGGATAGCAATCAGCCCCAGCATTTT.

The table lists this clone with a few counts. The chain combines TRBV9 with TRBJ2-2; no reliable D call. Germline V gene sequence: CDR1 SGDLS, CDR2 YYNGEE. The V and J ends lost 1 base and 5 bases respectively, with 9 bases between them. The CDR3 totals 14 residues. This CDR3 is CASSVTPRTGELFF. Here the CDR3 DNA reads TGTGCCAGCAGCGTAACCCCGAGAACCGGGGAGCTGTTTTTT.

This rearrangement joins TRBV6-5 to TRBJ1-2, with D possibly being TRBD1 (6 bases). The CDR3 consists of 15 residues. Germline loops: CDR1 MNHEY, CDR2 SVGAGI. V gave up 2 bases and J gave up 5 bases, with 15 bases separating them. CDR3 in amino acids: CASSYGGGTHYGYTF. CDR3 bases: TGTGCCAGCAGTTACGGGGGGGGCACCCATTATGGCTACACCTTC.

A few counts support this clone. The gene calls are TRBV6-5 and TRBJ2-6; D is uncertain. The CDR3 spans 15 residues. CDR1 is MNHEY, CDR2 SVGAGI, per germline. Trimming removed 2 bases from V and 2 bases from J, with 7 bases in between. The DNA for the CDR3 is TGTGCCAGCAGTTACGTGACTCCTGGGGCCAACGTCCTGACTTTC. Its protein is CASSYVTPGANVLTF.

The V gene is TRBV27, the J gene TRBJ2-7; 13 bases are shared with TRBD2. The V and J ends lost 2 bases and 6 bases, in that order; junction bases with no gene match: 10. Germline lookup yields CDR1 MNHEY and CDR2 SMNVEV (reference sequence). CDR3 length equals 17 residues. CDR3 sequence (DNA): TGTGCCAGCAGTTTACGGGGGCCGGGACTAGCGGGATCCGAGCAGTACTTC. Protein product: CASSLRGPGLAGSEQYF.

This clone was observed a few times. The V call is TRBV7-2, the J call TRBJ2-7; the match to TRBD1 covers 9 bases. Looked up from germline, CDR1 is SGHTA and CDR2 is FQGNSA. With V trimmed by 2 bases and J by 9 bases, 14 bases remained unmatched. The CDR3 consists of 16 residues. CDR3 protein: CASSLPRRDRVGRQYF. CDR3 coding DNA: TGTGCCAGCAGCTTACCCCGGCGGGACAGGGTGGGAAGGCAGTACTTC.

This clone came up a few times. The chain recombines TRBV10-3 with TRBJ2-2, with 14 bases matching TRBD2. The V gene end was trimmed by 7 bases and the J gene end by 3 bases; junction bases not matched to a gene: 7. The CDR3 covers 17 residues. From germline, CDR1 is ENHRY and CDR2 SYGVKD. CDR3 protein: CAIKAGTSGSYTGELFF. The CDR3 DNA follows: TGTGCCATCAAGGCCGGGACTAGCGGGAGTTACACCGGGGAGCTGTTTTTT.

This clone came up a few times. This chain uses TRBV6-5 with TRBJ2-7; no clear D. Germline assignment: CDR1 MNHEY and CDR2 SVGAGI. V was shortened by 0 bases and J by 2 bases, with 8 bases between the two germline ends. CDR3 size: 14 residues. This chain's CDR3 is CASSYSMEAYEQYF. The CDR3 region has the DNA TGTGCCAGCAGTTACTCGATGGAAGCCTACGAGCAGTACTTC.

The V and J genes are TRBV19 and TRBJ2-7; 12 nucleotides line up with TRBD2. J gave up 3 bases and V 5 bases, and 8 bases lay outside the gene matches. CDR1 and CDR2 (germline): LNHDA, SQIVND (reference sequence). The CDR3 totals 16 residues. For the CDR3, the DNA is TGTGCCAGTAGTGAACGACTAGCGGGAGACTACTACGAGCAGTACTTC. Translation: CASSERLAGDYYEQYF. The variable domain in full, with the rest retrieved from reference TRBV19 and TRBJ2-7, is DGGITQSPKYLFRKEGQNVTLSCEQNLNHDAMYWYRQDPGQGLRLIYYSQIVNDFQKGDIAEGYSVSREKKESFPLTVTSAQKNPTAFYLCASSERLAGDYYEQYFGPGTRLTVT.

This sequence joins TRBV28 and TRBJ2-7, with D unresolved. The CDR3 contains 15 residues. Per the germline V gene, CDR1 is MDHEN and CDR2 is SYDVKM. V was trimmed by 1 base and J by 0 bases, leaving 10 bases between them. Here the CDR3 DNA reads TGTGCCAGCAGTTTATATTCTCGGGCCTCCTACGAGCAGTACTTC. Amino acids: CASSLYSRASYEQYF.

The genes are TRBV11-2 and TRBJ2-1; 7 bases are shared with TRBD2. Germline lookup yields CDR1 SGHAT and CDR2 FQNNGV. With 4 bases clipped from V and 10 bases from J, the junction kept 13 bases outside the gene matches. This CDR3 is built from 15 residues. The CDR3 loop reads CASSSGGGVEWEQFF. DNA for the CDR3: TGTGCCAGCAGCTCGGGGGGAGGGGTTGAATGGGAGCAGTTCTTC.

The J gene is TRBJ2-1, the V gene TRBV15; TRBD2 might be the D (6 bases). The V end lost 1 base, the J end lost 8 bases, and 12 bases lay between the germline ends. The CDR3 has 14 residues. Germline CDR1 reads LNHNV; CDR2 reads YYDKDF (reference sequence). The CDR3 spells CATSRAGAVYEQFF. The CDR3 DNA follows: TGTGCCACCAGCAGAGCGGGAGCAGTGTATGAGCAGTTCTTC.

The V call is TRBV7-2, the J call TRBJ2-3; D call uncertain. CDR1 is SGHTA, CDR2 FQGNSA, per germline. V was pared by 1 base and J by 6 bases, with 14 bases between. There are 15 residues in the CDR3. CDR3 sequence (DNA): TGTGCCAGCAGCTTAGGGGCTATCCTCGGGGATACGCAGTATTTT. Encoded protein: CASSLGAILGDTQYF.

This clone was counted a few times. The chain joins TRBV14 to TRBJ1-2; 8 bases are a match to TRBD1. The CDR3 is 15 amino acids. The V gene end was trimmed by 3 bases and the J gene end by 4 bases; junction bases not matched to a gene: 7. In germline, CDR1 is SGHDN, CDR2 FVKESK. Here the CDR3 reads CASSHSGGLGYGYTF. The CDR3, as DNA: TGTGCCAGCAGCCACTCAGGGGGCTTGGGCTATGGCTACACCTTC.

This clone was observed a few times. The chain employs TRBV4-2 and TRBJ2-7; 11 bases fit TRBD2. Germline loops: CDR1 LGHNA, CDR2 YNFKEQ. V shed 1 base and J 3 bases; nucleotides not matched to a gene: 5. There are 16 residues in the CDR3. CDR3 region: CASSQAGTSGRYEQYF. In DNA form, the CDR3 reads TGTGCCAGCAGCCAAGCTGGGACTAGCGGACGCTACGAGCAGTACTTC.

This clone was counted between two and nine times. The chain is built from TRBV7-2 and TRBJ2-5; the D gene is possibly TRBD1 (6 bases). Germline CDR1 reads SGHTA; CDR2 reads FQGNSA. Trimming took 1 base from V and 0 from J, leaving 9 bases between them. The CDR3 is 15 amino acids. Here the CDR3 reads CASSLGGLYQETQYF. For the CDR3, the DNA is TGTGCCAGCAGCTTAGGGGGGCTCTACCAAGAGACCCAGTACTTC.

In this sample, this clone turned up a few times. V is TRBV18 and J is TRBJ2-7, with D perhaps matching TRBD2 (5 bases). Germline V gene lookup returns CDR1 KGHSH and CDR2 LQKENI. V lost 9 bases to trimming and J lost 0 bases, with 12 bases between them. CDR3 length: 13 amino acids. The CDR3, as DNA: TGTGCCAGTACTGGTGCGGGCTCCTACGAGCAGTACTTC. This encodes CASTGAGSYEQYF.

The chain uses TRBV28 and TRBJ2-3; D remains unclear. The CDR3 is 12 amino acids. Germline lookup yields CDR1 MDHEN and CDR2 SYDVKM. Deletions cut 3 bases from V and 5 bases from J, with 6 bases between. The CDR3 nucleotides are TGTGCCAGCAGTTTGGTCCAAGATACGCAGTATTTT. Translating gives CASSLVQDTQYF.

The CDR3 here is CTSSQFNEQFF. DNA for the CDR3: TGCACCAGCAGCCAGTTCAATGAGCAGTTCTTC. V and J are TRBV1 and TRBJ2-1. TRBV1 is a recognized pseudogene. The CDR3 is 11 residues long.